This T cell receptor beta chain was recorded in a study of T cell responses to AZD1222 COVID-19 vaccine. Notes on the study in general: Following two doses of AZD1222, Spike-specific TCR breadth and depth rose. Regions left unmutated in variants are reportedly the target of nearly half of spike-specific TCRs. It was only after the peak T cell response that any repertoires were sampled.

V trimming: 3 bases; J trimming: 6 bases; junction bases outside the gene matches: 9. Germline assignment: CDR1 SGHDT and CDR2 YYEEEE. This CDR3 has 14 amino acids. Assay used: immunoSEQ multiplex PCR; TCRdb lists only in-frame clones, some missing. Found here are more than 150,000 clones, more than 80% of them singletons; the top ten hold 5% to 7.5%. Remarks on this clone: Its antigen remains unidentified.

The sample here was peripheral blood, taken on day 0 of AZD1222 vaccination. The sequence was collected from an adult in good health. The genes are TRBV5-6 and TRBJ2-7, with 7 bases identical to TRBD1. The CDR3 protein is CASSSAYRGGEQYF. CDR3 coding DNA: TGTGCCAGCAGCTCAGCATACAGGGGTGGCGAGCAGTACTTC.